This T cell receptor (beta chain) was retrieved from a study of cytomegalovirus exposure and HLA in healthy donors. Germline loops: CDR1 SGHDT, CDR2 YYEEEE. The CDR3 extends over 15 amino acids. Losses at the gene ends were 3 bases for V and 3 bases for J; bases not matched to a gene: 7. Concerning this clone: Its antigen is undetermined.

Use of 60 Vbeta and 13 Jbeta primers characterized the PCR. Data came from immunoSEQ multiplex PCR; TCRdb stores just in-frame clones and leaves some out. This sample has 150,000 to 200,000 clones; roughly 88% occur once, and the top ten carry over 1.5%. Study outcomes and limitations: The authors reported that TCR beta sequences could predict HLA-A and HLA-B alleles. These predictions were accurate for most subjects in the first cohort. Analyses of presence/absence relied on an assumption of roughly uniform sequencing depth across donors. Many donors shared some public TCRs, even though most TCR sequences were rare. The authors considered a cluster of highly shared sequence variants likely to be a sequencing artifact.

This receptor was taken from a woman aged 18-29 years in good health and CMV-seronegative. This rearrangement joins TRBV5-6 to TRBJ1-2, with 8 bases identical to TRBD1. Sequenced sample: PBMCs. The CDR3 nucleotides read TGTGCCAGCAGCTCCAGGGGGCGCCGGGACTATGGCTACACCTTC. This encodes CASSSRGRRDYGYTF. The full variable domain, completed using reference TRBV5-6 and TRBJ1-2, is DAGVTQSPTHLIKTRGQQVTLRCSPKSGHDTVSWYQQALGQGPQFIFQYYEEEERQRGNFPDRFSGHQFPNYSSELNVNALLLGDSALYLCASSSRGRRDYGYTFGSGTRLTVV.